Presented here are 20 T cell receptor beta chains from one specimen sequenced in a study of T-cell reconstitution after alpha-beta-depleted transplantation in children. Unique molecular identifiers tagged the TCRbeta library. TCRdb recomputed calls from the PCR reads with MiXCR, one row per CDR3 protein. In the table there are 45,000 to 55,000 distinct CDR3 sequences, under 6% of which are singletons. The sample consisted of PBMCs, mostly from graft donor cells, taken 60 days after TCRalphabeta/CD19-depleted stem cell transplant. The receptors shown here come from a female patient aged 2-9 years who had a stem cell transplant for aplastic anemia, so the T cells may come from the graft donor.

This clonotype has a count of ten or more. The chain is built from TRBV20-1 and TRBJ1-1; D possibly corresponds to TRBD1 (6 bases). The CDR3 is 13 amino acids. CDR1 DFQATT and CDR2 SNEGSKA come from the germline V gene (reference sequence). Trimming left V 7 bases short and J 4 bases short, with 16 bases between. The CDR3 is CSERGGLRTEAFF. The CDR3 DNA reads TGCAGTGAGAGGGGGGGGCTGCGCACTGAAGCTTTCTTT.

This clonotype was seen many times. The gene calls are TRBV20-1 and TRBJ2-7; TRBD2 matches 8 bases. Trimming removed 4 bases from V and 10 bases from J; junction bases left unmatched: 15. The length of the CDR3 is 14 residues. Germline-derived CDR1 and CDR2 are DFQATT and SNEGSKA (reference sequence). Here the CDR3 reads CSATRGGSTLVQYF. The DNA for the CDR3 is TGCAGTGCTACCCGCGGGGGGTCCACCCTAGTACAGTACTTC.

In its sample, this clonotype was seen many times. The CDR3 DNA follows: TGCGCCAGCAGCTCGGGACTAGCGACCTACAATGAGCAGTTCTTC. This codes for CASSSGLATYNEQFF. The rearrangement links TRBV5-1 to TRBJ2-1, with 10 bases fitting TRBD2. Trimming took 3 bases from V and 2 from J; bases not matched to a gene: 2. There are 15 residues in the CDR3. Germline lookup yields CDR1 SGHRS and CDR2 YFSETQ.

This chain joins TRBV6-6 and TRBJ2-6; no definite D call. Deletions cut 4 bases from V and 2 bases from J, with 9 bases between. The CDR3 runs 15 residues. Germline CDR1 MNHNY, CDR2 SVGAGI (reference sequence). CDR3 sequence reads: CASSFPFTGANVLTF. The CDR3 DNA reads TGTGCCAGCAGTTTCCCTTTTACTGGGGCCAACGTCCTGACTTTC.

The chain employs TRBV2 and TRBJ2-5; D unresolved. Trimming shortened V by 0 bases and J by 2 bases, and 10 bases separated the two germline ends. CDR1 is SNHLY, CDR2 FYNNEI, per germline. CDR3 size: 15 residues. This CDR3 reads CASSEAWHSQETQYF. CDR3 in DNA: TGTGCCAGCAGTGAAGCCTGGCACTCACAAGAGACCCAGTACTTC.

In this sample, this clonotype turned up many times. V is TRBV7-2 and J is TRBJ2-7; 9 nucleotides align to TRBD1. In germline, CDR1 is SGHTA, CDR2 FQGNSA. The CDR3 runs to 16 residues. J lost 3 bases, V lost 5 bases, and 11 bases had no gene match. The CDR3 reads CASSLPDRGRGYEQYF. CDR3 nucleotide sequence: TGTGCCAGCAGCCTCCCGGACAGGGGACGCGGCTACGAGCAGTACTTC. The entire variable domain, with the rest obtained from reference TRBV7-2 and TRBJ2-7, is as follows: GAGVSQSPSNKVTEKGKDVELRCDPISGHTALYWYRQSLGQGLEFLIYFQGNSAPDKSGLPSDRFSAERTGGSVSTLTIQRTQQEDSAVYLCASSLPDRGRGYEQYFGPGTRLTVT.

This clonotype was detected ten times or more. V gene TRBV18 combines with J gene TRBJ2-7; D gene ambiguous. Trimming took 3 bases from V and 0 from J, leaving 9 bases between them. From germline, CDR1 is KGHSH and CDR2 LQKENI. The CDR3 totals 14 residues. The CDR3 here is CASSPTRSSYEQYF. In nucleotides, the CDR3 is TGTGCCAGCTCACCGACACGTAGCTCCTACGAGCAGTACTTC.

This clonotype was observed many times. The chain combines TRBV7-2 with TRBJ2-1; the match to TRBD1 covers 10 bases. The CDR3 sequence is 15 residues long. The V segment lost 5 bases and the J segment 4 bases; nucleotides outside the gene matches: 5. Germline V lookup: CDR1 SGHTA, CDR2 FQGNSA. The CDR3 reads CASSPDRGIYNEQFF. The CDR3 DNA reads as TGTGCCAGCAGCCCGGACAGGGGGATTTACAATGAGCAGTTCTTC.

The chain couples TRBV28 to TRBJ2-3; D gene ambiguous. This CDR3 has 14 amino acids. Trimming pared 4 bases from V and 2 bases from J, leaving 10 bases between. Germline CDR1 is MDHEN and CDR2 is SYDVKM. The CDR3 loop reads CASSSGPPTDTQYF. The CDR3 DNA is TGTGCCAGCAGTTCCGGGCCCCCCACAGATACGCAGTATTTT.

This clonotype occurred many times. The CDR3 sequence: CASSLGGQSNTDTQYF. The CDR3 DNA reads as TGTGCCAGCAGCTTAGGCGGACAGAGCAATACAGATACGCAGTATTTT. The chain combines TRBV7-3 with TRBJ2-3, with D perhaps matching TRBD1 (6 bases). CDR1 and CDR2 (germline): SGHTA, FQGTGA. Trimming pared 2 bases from V and 3 bases from J, leaving 15 bases between. The CDR3 is 16 residues long.

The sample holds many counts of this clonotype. The CDR3 here is CSAGTSGTYEQYF. CDR3 sequence (DNA): TGCAGTGCCGGGACTAGCGGAACCTACGAGCAGTACTTC. The V gene is TRBV20-1, the J gene TRBJ2-7; 11 bases agree with TRBD2. Germline values: CDR1 DFQATT, CDR2 SNEGSKA (reference sequence). CDR3 size: 13 residues. V was pared by 6 bases and J by 2 bases, with 3 bases of the junction left unmatched.

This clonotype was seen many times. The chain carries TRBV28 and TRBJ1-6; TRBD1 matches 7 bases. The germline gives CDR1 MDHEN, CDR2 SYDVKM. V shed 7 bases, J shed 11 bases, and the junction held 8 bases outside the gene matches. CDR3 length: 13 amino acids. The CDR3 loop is CASTLPGGTPLHF. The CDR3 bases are TGTGCCAGCACCCTCCCAGGGGGGACACCCCTCCACTTT.

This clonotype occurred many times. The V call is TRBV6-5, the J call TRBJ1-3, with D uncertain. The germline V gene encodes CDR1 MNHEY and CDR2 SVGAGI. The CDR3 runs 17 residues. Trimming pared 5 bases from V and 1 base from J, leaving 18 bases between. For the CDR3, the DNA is TGTGCCAGCAGTCCCCTTCGAGCGGTGGCGTCTGGAAACACCATATATTTT. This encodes CASSPLRAVASGNTIYF.

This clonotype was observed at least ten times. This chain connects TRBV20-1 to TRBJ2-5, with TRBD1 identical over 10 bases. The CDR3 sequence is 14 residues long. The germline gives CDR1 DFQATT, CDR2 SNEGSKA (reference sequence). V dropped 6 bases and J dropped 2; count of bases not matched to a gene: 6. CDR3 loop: CSAKTGGGQETQYF. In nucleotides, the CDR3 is TGCAGTGCCAAGACAGGGGGCGGGCAAGAGACCCAGTACTTC.

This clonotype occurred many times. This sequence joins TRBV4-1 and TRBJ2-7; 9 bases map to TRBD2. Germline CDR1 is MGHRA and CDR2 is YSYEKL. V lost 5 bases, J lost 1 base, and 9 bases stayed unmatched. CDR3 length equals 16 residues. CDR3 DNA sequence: TGCGCCAGCAGCTACCTAGCGGGGTCCCCATCCTACGAGCAGTACTTC. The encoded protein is CASSYLAGSPSYEQYF.

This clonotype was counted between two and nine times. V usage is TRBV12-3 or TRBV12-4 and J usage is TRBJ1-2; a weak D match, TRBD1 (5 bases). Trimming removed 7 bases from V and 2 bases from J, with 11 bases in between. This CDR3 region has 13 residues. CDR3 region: CASNLQGNYGYTF. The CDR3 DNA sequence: TGTGCCAGCAATCTGCAGGGAAACTATGGCTACACCTTC.

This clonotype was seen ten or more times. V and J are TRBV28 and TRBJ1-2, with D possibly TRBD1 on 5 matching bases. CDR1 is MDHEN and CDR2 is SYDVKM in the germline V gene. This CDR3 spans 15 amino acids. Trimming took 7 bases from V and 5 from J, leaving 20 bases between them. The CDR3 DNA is TGTGCCAGCACCACACCAGGGAGGTTAAGTTATGGCTACACCTTC. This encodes CASTTPGRLSYGYTF.

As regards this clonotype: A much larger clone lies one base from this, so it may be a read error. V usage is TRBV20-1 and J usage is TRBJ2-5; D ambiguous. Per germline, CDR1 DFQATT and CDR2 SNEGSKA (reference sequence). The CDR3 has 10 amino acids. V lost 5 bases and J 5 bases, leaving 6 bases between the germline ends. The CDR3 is CSAGSETQYF. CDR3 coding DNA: TGCAGTGCTGGGTCTGAGACCCAGTACTTC.

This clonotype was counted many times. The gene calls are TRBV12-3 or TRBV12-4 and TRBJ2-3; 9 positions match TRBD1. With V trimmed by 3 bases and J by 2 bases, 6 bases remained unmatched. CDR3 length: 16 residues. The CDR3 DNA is TGTGCCAGCAGTTTTGGGACAGGGACCCTCACAGATACGCAGTATTTT. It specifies CASSFGTGTLTDTQYF.

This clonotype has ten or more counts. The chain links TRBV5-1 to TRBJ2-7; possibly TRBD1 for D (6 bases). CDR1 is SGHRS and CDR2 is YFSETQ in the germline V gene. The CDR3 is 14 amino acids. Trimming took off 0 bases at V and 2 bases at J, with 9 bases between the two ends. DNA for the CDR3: TGCGCCAGCAGCTTGGATTGGGGGCCCTACGAGCAGTACTTC. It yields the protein CASSLDWGPYEQYF.